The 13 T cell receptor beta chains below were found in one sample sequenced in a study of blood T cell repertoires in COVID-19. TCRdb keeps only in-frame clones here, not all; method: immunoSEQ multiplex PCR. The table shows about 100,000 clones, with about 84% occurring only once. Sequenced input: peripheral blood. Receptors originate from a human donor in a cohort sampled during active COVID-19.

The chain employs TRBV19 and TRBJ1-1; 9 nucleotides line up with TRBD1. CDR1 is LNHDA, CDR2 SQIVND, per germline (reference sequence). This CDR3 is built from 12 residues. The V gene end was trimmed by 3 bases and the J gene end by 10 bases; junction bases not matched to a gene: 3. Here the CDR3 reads CASSIPQGAAFF. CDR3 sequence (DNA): TGTGCCAGTAGTATTCCACAGGGGGCAGCTTTCTTT.

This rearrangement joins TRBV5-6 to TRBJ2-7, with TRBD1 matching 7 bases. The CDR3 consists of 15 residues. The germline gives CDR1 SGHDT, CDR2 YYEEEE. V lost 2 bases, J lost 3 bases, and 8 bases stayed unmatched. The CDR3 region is CASSFMGDRDYEQYF. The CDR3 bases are TGTGCCAGCAGCTTTATGGGGGACAGAGACTACGAGCAGTACTTC.

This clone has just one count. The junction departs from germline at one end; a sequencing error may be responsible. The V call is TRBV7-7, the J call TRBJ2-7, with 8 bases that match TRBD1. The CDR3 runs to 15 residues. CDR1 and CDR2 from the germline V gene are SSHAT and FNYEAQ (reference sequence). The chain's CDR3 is CASSPTQGARHEQYF. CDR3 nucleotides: TGTGCTAGCAGCCCTACCCAGGGGGCGAGGCACGAGCAGTACTTC.

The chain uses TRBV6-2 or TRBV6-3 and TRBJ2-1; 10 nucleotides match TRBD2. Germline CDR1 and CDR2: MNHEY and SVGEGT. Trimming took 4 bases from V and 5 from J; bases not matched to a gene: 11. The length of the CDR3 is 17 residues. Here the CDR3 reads CASSSPSGRTFNNEQFF. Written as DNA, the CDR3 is TGTGCCAGCAGTTCTCCTAGCGGGAGAACGTTTAACAATGAGCAGTTCTTC.

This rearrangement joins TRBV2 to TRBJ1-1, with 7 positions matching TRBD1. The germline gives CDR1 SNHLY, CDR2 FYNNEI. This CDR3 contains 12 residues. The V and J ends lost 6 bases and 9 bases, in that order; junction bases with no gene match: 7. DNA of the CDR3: TGTGCCAGCAGACCACAGGGGAGTAAAGCTTTCTTT. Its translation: CASRPQGSKAFF. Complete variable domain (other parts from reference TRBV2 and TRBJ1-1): EPEVTQTPSHQVTQMGQEVILRCVPISNHLYFYWYRQILGQKVEFLVSFYNNEISEKSEIFDDQFSVERPDGSNFTLKIRSTKLEDSAMYFCASRPQGSKAFFGQGTRLTVV.

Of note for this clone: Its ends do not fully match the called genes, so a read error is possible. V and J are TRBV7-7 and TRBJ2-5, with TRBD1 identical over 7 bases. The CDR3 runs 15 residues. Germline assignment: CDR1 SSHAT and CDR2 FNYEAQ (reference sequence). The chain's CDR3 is CASRRTGAAQETQYF. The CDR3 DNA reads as TGTGCTAGCAGAAGAACAGGGGCCGCTCAAGAGACCCAGTACTTC. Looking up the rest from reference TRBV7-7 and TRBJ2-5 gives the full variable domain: GAGVSQSPRYKVTKRGQDVTLRCDPISSHATLYWYQQALGQGPEFLTYFNYEAQPDKSGLPSDRFSAERPEGSISTLTIQRTEQRDSAMYRCASRRTGAAQETQYFGPGTRLLVL.

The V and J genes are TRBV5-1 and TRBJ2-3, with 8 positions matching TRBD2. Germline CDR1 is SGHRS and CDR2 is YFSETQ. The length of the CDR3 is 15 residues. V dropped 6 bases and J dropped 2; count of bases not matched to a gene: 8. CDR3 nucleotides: TGCGCCAGCACCGGAGCTAGCGGGTACACAGATACGCAGTATTTT. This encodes CASTGASGYTDTQYF.

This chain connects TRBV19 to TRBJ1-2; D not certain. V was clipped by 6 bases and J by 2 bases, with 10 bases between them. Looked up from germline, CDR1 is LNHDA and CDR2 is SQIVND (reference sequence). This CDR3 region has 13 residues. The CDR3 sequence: CASSQTGNYGYTF. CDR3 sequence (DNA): TGTGCCAGTAGCCAGACGGGAAACTATGGCTACACCTTC.

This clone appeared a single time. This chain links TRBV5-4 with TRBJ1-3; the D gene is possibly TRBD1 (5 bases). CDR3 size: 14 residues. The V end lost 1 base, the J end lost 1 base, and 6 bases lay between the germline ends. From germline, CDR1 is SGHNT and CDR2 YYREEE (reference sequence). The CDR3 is CASSLQGSGNTIYF. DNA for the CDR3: TGTGCCAGCAGCTTGCAGGGTTCTGGAAACACCATATATTTT.

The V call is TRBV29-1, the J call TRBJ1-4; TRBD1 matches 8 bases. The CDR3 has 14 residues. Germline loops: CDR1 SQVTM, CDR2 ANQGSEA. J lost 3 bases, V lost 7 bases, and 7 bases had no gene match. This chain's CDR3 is CSAKDRGANEKLFF. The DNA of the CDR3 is TGCAGCGCAAAAGACAGGGGAGCTAATGAAAAACTGTTTTTT.

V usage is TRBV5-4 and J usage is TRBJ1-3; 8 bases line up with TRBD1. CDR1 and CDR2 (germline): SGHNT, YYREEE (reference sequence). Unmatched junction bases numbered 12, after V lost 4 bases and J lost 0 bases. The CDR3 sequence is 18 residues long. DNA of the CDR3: TGTGCCAGCAGCCACTCCCGGACAGGGCCAAACTCTGGAAACACCATATATTTT. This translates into CASSHSRTGPNSGNTIYF.

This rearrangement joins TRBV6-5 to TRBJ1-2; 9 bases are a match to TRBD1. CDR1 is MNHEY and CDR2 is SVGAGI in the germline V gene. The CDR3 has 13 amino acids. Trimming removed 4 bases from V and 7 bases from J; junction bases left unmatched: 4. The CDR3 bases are TGTGCCAGCAGTTCAACAGGGGGCCGTGGCTACACCTTC. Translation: CASSSTGGRGYTF.

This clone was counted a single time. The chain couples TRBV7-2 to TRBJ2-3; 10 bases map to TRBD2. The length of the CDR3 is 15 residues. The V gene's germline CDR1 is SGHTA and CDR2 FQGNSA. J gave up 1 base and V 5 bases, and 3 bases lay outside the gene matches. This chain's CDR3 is CASSPSGRRTDTQYF. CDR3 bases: TGTGCCAGCAGCCCTAGCGGGAGACGCACAGATACGCAGTATTTT.